The sequence of this T cell receptor (beta chain) was determined in a study of T cell repertoires in cytomegalovirus infection. Study-level information: Peptides in the study included HLA-C-restricted and HLA-B-restricted CMV epitopes. It can be stated that public TCR beta signatures indicated CMV infection as well as a matching HLA type.

Germline V gives CDR1 SGHVT, CDR2 SQSDAQ. With 6 bases clipped from V and 5 bases from J, the junction kept 7 bases outside the gene matches. The CDR3 is 14 residues long. Findings and caveats of the study: Ex vivo, HLA-C-restricted CMV-specific TCR beta clonotypes prevailed over the rest of the response.

A single record per CDR3 protein comes from TCRdb applying MiXCR to the reads. The repertoire holds about 770,000 distinct CDR3 sequences, with about 28% as singletons. Comments on this clonotype: Its antigen remains unidentified.

V and J are TRBV7-4 and TRBJ2-5, with 9 nucleotides matching TRBD1. The sample here was cultured CD8+ T cells from PBMCs, taken from culture after CMV antigen stimulation. The source of this sequence is a human donor in good health (CMV status not recorded). Some clones in this sample may be carry-over from other donors' samples. The DNA for the CDR3 is TGTGCCAGCAGGGCCGGGACAGGGAGGGAGACCCAGTACTTC. It yields the protein CASRAGTGRETQYF.